This T cell receptor beta chain was recovered during a study of T-cell reconstitution after alpha-beta-depleted transplantation in children. Construction of the TCRbeta library involved unique molecular identifiers. MiXCR, applied by TCRdb to the PCR reads, yields one record per CDR3 protein. The data hold some 220,000 distinct CDR3 sequences, with about 9.2% observed a single time. The sequence was collected from a human donor who donated a stem cell graft to a child with acute lymphoblastic leukemia. This sample comprised PBMCs from the stem cell graft donor, obtained from the stem cell graft.

CDR3 residues: CSASIGGGGQPQHF. As DNA, the CDR3 is TGCAGTGCTAGTATAGGGGGAGGAGGGCAGCCCCAGCATTTT. The chain couples TRBV20-1 to TRBJ1-5, with D possibly being TRBD1 (6 bases). This CDR3 has 14 amino acids. From germline, CDR1 is DFQATT and CDR2 SNEGSKA (reference sequence). Trimming shortened V by 3 bases and J by 7 bases, and 16 bases separated the two germline ends.